The next 23 T cell receptor beta chains were all read from a single sample in a study of cytomegalovirus exposure and HLA in healthy donors. The PCR used 60 Vbeta and 13 Jbeta primers. Some clones are missing from TCRdb's copy, which holds only in-frame ones; the method was immunoSEQ multiplex PCR. The sample has about 200,000 clones; about 70% are singletons. Material: PBMCs. These TCRs come from a woman younger than 45 in good health and CMV-seronegative.

The CDR3 protein is CASSEAYRDSSYEQYF. As DNA, the CDR3 is TGTGCCAGCAGTGAAGCCTACAGGGATAGCTCCTACGAGCAGTACTTC. The rearrangement joins TRBV6-1 to TRBJ2-7, with a weak D call TRBD1 (6 bases). This CDR3 has 16 residues. Germline lookup yields CDR1 MNHNS and CDR2 SASEGT. V was trimmed by 0 bases and J by 0 bases, leaving 12 bases between them.

The rearrangement uses TRBV9 and TRBJ2-3; 11 nucleotides agree with TRBD1. The germline gives CDR1 SGDLS, CDR2 YYNGEE. This CDR3 spans 20 amino acids. J gave up 1 base and V 0 bases, and 13 bases lay outside the gene matches. CDR3 loop: CASSVGVGTGGSSGTDTQYF. In nucleotides, the CDR3 is TGTGCCAGCAGCGTAGGCGTTGGGACAGGGGGATCCTCGGGCACAGATACGCAGTATTTT.

CDR3 sequence (DNA): TGTGCCAGCAGCTTGGACAGGGGGACAACTAATGAAAAACTGTTTTTT. Protein: CASSLDRGTTNEKLFF. V gene TRBV5-6 combines with J gene TRBJ1-4; 8 bases align to TRBD1. The V gene's germline CDR1 is SGHDT and CDR2 YYEEEE. The CDR3 is 16 amino acids. The V gene end was trimmed by 0 bases and the J gene end by 0 bases; junction bases not matched to a gene: 1.

This clone has only one observation. The J gene is TRBJ2-1, the V gene TRBV27; 9 bases align to TRBD2. CDR3 length: 15 amino acids. V was pared by 5 bases and J by 15 bases, with 17 bases of the junction left unmatched. Germline CDR1 and CDR2: MNHEY and SMNVEV (reference sequence). The CDR3 sequence is CASSPNSGIAGVLFF. In DNA, the CDR3 is TGTGCCAGCAGTCCTAACTCGGGGATAGCGGGAGTACTGTTCTTC.

The rearrangement links TRBV4-1 to TRBJ1-2, with D unresolved. The V gene lost 0 bases and the J gene lost 2 bases, with 16 bases spanning the gap. The CDR3 totals 17 residues. Germline V gives CDR1 MGHRA, CDR2 YSYEKL. CDR3: CASSQDPDTRVNYGYTF. The DNA of the CDR3 is TGCGCCAGCAGCCAAGACCCCGACACCCGAGTAAACTATGGCTACACCTTC.

The table lists this clone with a few counts. The chain recombines TRBV5-1 with TRBJ2-1; 8 nucleotides agree with TRBD1. V was clipped by 4 bases and J by 6 bases; unmatched bases: 6. Germline CDR1 SGHRS, CDR2 YFSETQ. This CDR3 has 14 residues. CDR3 in amino acids: CASSDRGVVNEQFF. CDR3 coding DNA: TGCGCCAGCAGCGACAGGGGTGTGGTCAATGAGCAGTTCTTC.

The chain combines TRBV25-1 with TRBJ1-4; D is undetermined. The germline gives CDR1 MGHDK, CDR2 SYGVNS. Trimming left V 3 bases short and J 4 bases short, with 6 bases between. The CDR3 is 13 amino acids. The CDR3 here is CASSEFLNEKLFF. In DNA, the CDR3 is TGTGCCAGCAGTGAGTTCCTTAATGAAAAACTGTTTTTT.

The J gene is TRBJ1-2, the V gene TRBV29-1; 11 nucleotides align to TRBD1. This CDR3 region has 13 residues. The germline V gene has CDR1 SQVTM and CDR2 ANQGSEA. V shed 5 bases, J shed 5 bases, and the junction held 4 bases outside the gene matches. CDR3 sequence reads: CSVPDRGPYGYTF. The CDR3 nucleotides are TGCAGCGTTCCGGACAGGGGGCCTTATGGCTACACCTTC.

This clone was detected once. The V call is TRBV4-1, the J call TRBJ2-7, with D possibly being TRBD2 (6 bases). This CDR3 is 15 amino acids long. CDR1 is MGHRA, CDR2 YSYEKL, per germline. V shed 0 bases and J shed 4 bases, with 13 bases lying between them. The CDR3 here is CASSQDETGRYEQYF. The CDR3 DNA is TGCGCCAGCAGCCAAGACGAGACCGGGAGATACGAGCAGTACTTC.

V usage is TRBV19 and J usage is TRBJ1-3; no clear D. The CDR3 covers 14 residues. Germline V gene lookup returns CDR1 LNHDA and CDR2 SQIVND (reference sequence). V was clipped by 8 bases and J by 0 bases, with 11 bases between them. The CDR3 DNA reads TGTGCCAGTCTCGGGTCTCACTCTGGAAACACCATATATTTT. This translates into CASLGSHSGNTIYF. The complete variable domain, with remaining parts taken from reference TRBV19 and TRBJ1-3, reads DGGITQSPKYLFRKEGQNVTLSCEQNLNHDAMYWYRQDPGQGLRLIYYSQIVNDFQKGDIAEGYSVSREKKESFPLTVTSAQKNPTAFYLCASLGSHSGNTIYFGEGSWLTVV.

The chain links TRBV19 to TRBJ2-1; perhaps TRBD2 as D (6 bases). CDR3 length: 13 amino acids. In germline, CDR1 is LNHDA, CDR2 SQIVND (reference sequence). Trimming stripped 9 bases from V and 2 bases from J, with 11 bases between. This chain's CDR3 is CASHSGTYNEQFF. The CDR3 DNA follows: TGTGCCAGCCATAGCGGCACCTACAATGAGCAGTTCTTC.

V and J are TRBV7-6 and TRBJ1-2; 7 bases match TRBD1. J lost 2 bases, V lost 5 bases, and 5 bases had no gene match. CDR1 and CDR2 from the germline V gene are SGHVS and FNYEAQ. The CDR3 spans 14 residues. Here the CDR3 reads CASSPQGENYGYTF. CDR3 in DNA: TGTGCCAGCAGCCCCCAGGGGGAAAACTATGGCTACACCTTC.

The rearrangement links TRBV11-2 to TRBJ1-2, with 8 nucleotides matching TRBD1. CDR3 length equals 14 residues. Trimming at V came to 5 bases and at J to 6 bases, leaving 8 bases not matched to a gene. Germline CDR1 is SGHAT and CDR2 is FQNNGV. In nucleotides, the CDR3 is TGTGCCAGCAGCCCCGGCAGGGGGCAAAATGGCTACACCTTC. Translated: CASSPGRGQNGYTF.

This sequence joins TRBV12-5 and TRBJ2-5; the D gene is possibly TRBD1 (5 bases). Germline loops: CDR1 LGHNT, CDR2 FRNRAP. V was pared by 4 bases and J by 5 bases, with 17 bases between. This CDR3 spans 15 amino acids. This chain's CDR3 is CASGSAMGPRETQYF. Here the CDR3 DNA reads TGTGCTAGTGGTTCCGCGATGGGGCCGAGGGAGACCCAGTACTTC.

This clone was seen a single time. This rearrangement joins TRBV5-4 to TRBJ1-1; a weak D match, TRBD1 (5 bases). CDR1 and CDR2 from the germline V gene are SGHNT and YYREEE (reference sequence). V dropped 5 bases and J dropped 1 base, with 12 bases sitting between them. The CDR3 runs 14 residues. CDR3 nucleotides: TGTGCCAGCAGGATTACAGGTTCGAACACTGAAGCTTTCTTT. Translated: CASRITGSNTEAFF.

The V call is TRBV9, the J call TRBJ2-7; D call uncertain. The V and J ends lost 0 bases and 2 bases respectively, with 9 bases between them. Germline V gives CDR1 SGDLS, CDR2 YYNGEE. The CDR3 is 14 amino acids. The chain's CDR3 is CASSVATGTYEQYF. As DNA, the CDR3 is TGTGCCAGCAGCGTAGCGACGGGTACCTACGAGCAGTACTTC. Based on the CDR3 plus reference TRBV9 and TRBJ2-7, the full variable domain is DSGVTQTPKHLITATGQRVTLRCSPRSGDLSVYWYQQSLDQGLQFLIQYYNGEERAKGNILERFSAQQFPDLHSELNLSSLELGDSALYFCASSVATGTYEQYFGPGTRLTVT.

The chain has TRBV11-3 and TRBJ2-3, with 7 bases aligning to TRBD2. Trimming cost V 5 bases and J 0 bases; bases outside gene matches: 8. The CDR3 sequence is 16 residues long. CDR1 SGHNT and CDR2 YENEEA come from the germline V gene. The CDR3 DNA follows: TGTGCCAGCAGCCGAACCTTGGGAGGGAGCACAGATACGCAGTATTTT. It is translated as CASSRTLGGSTDTQYF.

This rearrangement joins TRBV18 to TRBJ2-7; 7 bases align to TRBD1. This CDR3 is 14 amino acids long. Germline CDR1 KGHSH, CDR2 LQKENI. With V trimmed by 6 bases and J by 5 bases, 10 bases remained unmatched. As DNA, the CDR3 is TGTGCCAGCTCCCATGGGACAGCGATCAACGAGCAGTACTTC. Its translation is CASSHGTAINEQYF.

On this clone itself: The junction departs from germline at one end; a sequencing error may be responsible. This chain connects TRBV7-7 to TRBJ2-7, with D unresolved. This CDR3 comprises 15 residues. Germline V gives CDR1 SSHAT, CDR2 FNYEAQ (reference sequence). CDR3 sequence: CASSLSLGSSYEQYF. The CDR3 coding sequence is TGTGCTAGCAGCTTATCTCTCGGGTCGTCCTACGAGCAGTACTTC.

There are a few counts of this clone. The J gene is TRBJ2-1, the V gene TRBV19, with 8 nucleotides matching TRBD2. V trimming: 5 bases; J trimming: 7 bases; junction bases outside the gene matches: 10. CDR1 is LNHDA and CDR2 is SQIVND in the germline V gene (reference sequence). CDR3 length: 15 residues. CDR3 nucleotide sequence: TGTGCCAGTAGTCCCCGGCGTAGCGGGGAGAATGAGCAGTTCTTC. Translation gives CASSPRRSGENEQFF.

The chain has TRBV9 and TRBJ2-6; D is unclear. The CDR3 is made up of 14 amino acids. Trimming took off 2 bases at V and 4 bases at J, with 7 bases between the two ends. The germline V gene has CDR1 SGDLS and CDR2 YYNGEE. The CDR3 region is CASSVPQGANVLTF. CDR3 coding DNA: TGTGCCAGCAGCGTCCCCCAGGGGGCCAACGTCCTGACTTTC.

This clone turned up a few times. V is TRBV4-2 and J is TRBJ2-7; 7 nucleotides align to TRBD2. The trim removed 0 bases at V and 3 bases at J, leaving 23 bases unmatched. This CDR3 spans 21 amino acids. The germline CDR1 and CDR2 sequences are LGHNA and YNFKEQ. The CDR3 nucleotides are TGTGCCAGCAGCCAAGAAAGCGGGAACGGGGGACCCGGCAGTTGGGGCTACGAGCAGTACTTC. It codes for CASSQESGNGGPGSWGYEQYF.

The sample holds a few counts of this clone. The chain is built from TRBV7-6 and TRBJ2-5; TRBD2 might be the D (5 bases). The V gene lost 4 bases and the J gene lost 4 bases, with 19 bases spanning the gap. The length of the CDR3 is 16 residues. Germline loops: CDR1 SGHVS, CDR2 FNYEAQ. The CDR3 DNA reads TGTGCCAGCAGCTCTACTAGTCCCTCGCAAACAGAGACCCAGTACTTC. Protein product: CASSSTSPSQTETQYF.